The 26 T cell receptor beta chains below were found in one sample sequenced in a study of CD8 T cells in ankylosing spondylitis. TCRdb reprocessed the 5' RACE reads via MiXCR and lists one record per CDR3 protein. The sample lists fewer than 250,000 distinct CDR3 sequences, roughly 25% occurring once. The sample was blood, either unsorted or a sorted T cell fraction (not recorded which). These receptors all come from a male donor with ankylosing spondylitis or in good health (not recorded which).

There are many counts of this clonotype. The rearrangement links TRBV6-5 to TRBJ2-4, with a possible D match to TRBD1 (6 bases). The CDR3 runs 17 residues. Germline V lookup: CDR1 MNHEY, CDR2 SVGAGI. Trimming took off 4 bases at V and 0 bases at J, with 16 bases between the two ends. CDR3 protein: CASSFRQVKLAKNIQYF. CDR3 bases: TGTGCCAGCAGTTTCCGACAGGTTAAACTAGCCAAAAACATTCAGTACTTC.

V gene TRBV5-5 combines with J gene TRBJ2-1; D is unresolved. The CDR3 contains 14 residues. Germline CDR1 SGHKS, CDR2 YYEKEE (reference sequence). With 4 bases removed from V and 5 bases from J, the gap between germline ends came to 13 bases. The CDR3 coding sequence is TGTGCCAGCAGCCCCCATCAGATACACAATGAGCAGTTCTTC. Its translation: CASSPHQIHNEQFF. The full variable domain, its missing parts supplied by reference TRBV5-5 and TRBJ2-1, is DAGVTQSPTHLIKTRGQQVTLRCSPISGHKSVSWYQQVLGQGPQFIFQYYEKEERGRGNFPDRFSARQFPNYSSELNVNALLLGDSALYLCASSPHQIHNEQFFGPGTRLTVL.

In this sample, this clonotype turned up a few times. This chain links TRBV20-1 with TRBJ1-1, with a tentative D call TRBD1 (5 bases). Germline lookup yields CDR1 DFQATT and CDR2 SNEGSKA (reference sequence). The V gene lost 3 bases and the J gene lost 7 bases, with 12 bases spanning the gap. The CDR3 contains 12 residues. In DNA, the CDR3 is TGCAGTGCTAGTCAACGGGGGATTGAAGCTTTCTTT. Its protein product is CSASQRGIEAFF.

The chain combines TRBV10-3 with TRBJ2-5; 9 nucleotides agree with TRBD1. Germline CDR1 is ENHRY and CDR2 is SYGVKD. V was pared by 2 bases and J by 5 bases, with 6 bases of the junction left unmatched. The CDR3 covers 15 residues. CDR3: CAISEPTGGRETQYF. The CDR3 region has the DNA TGTGCCATCAGTGAGCCGACAGGGGGGAGGGAGACCCAGTACTTC.

This clonotype has only a few counts. The chain uses TRBV20-1 and TRBJ2-7, with D possibly called TRBD1 or TRBD2 (5 bases each). This CDR3 contains 12 residues. Germline-derived CDR1 and CDR2 are DFQATT and SNEGSKA (reference sequence). V shed 6 bases and J shed 2 bases, with 11 bases lying between them. CDR3 protein: CSAPGRAYEQYF. In DNA, the CDR3 is TGCAGTGCACCGGGACGTGCCTACGAGCAGTACTTC.

This clonotype appeared many times. The CDR3 reads CASSQTLAGVGEQFF. CDR3 in DNA: TGTGCCAGCAGCCAAACACTAGCGGGAGTGGGTGAGCAGTTCTTC. The chain has TRBV3-1 and TRBJ2-1; 11 nucleotides agree with TRBD2. The ends lost 2 bases at V and 9 bases at J; junction bases unmatched: 6. CDR1 LGHDT and CDR2 YNNKEL come from the germline V gene (reference sequence). This CDR3 contains 15 residues.

This clonotype was counted many times. DNA for the CDR3: TGTGCCAGCAGCGGAGGGACAACTGGAAACACCATATATTTT. This translates into CASSGGTTGNTIYF. The V and J genes are TRBV5-5 and TRBJ1-3, with D possibly TRBD1 on 6 matching bases. Trimming pared 4 bases from V and 2 bases from J, leaving 10 bases between. Germline V gene sequence: CDR1 SGHKS, CDR2 YYEKEE (reference sequence). The CDR3 has 14 residues.

This clonotype appeared many times. The J gene is TRBJ2-7, the V gene TRBV7-3; 8 bases map to TRBD1. The CDR3 extends over 14 amino acids. After removal of 5 bases from V and 7 bases from J, the junction contained 10 bases not matched to a gene. Germline V gene lookup returns CDR1 SGHTA and CDR2 FQGTGA. CDR3 in DNA: TGTGCCAGCAGCACGATGCCAGGGACAGGAGAGCAGTACTTC. It codes for CASSTMPGTGEQYF.

This clonotype was observed many times. The V call is TRBV7-8, the J call TRBJ1-1; tentatively, D is TRBD1 (6 bases). CDR3 length equals 15 residues. The V end was cut by 4 bases, the J end by 5 bases, with 17 bases between. Germline values: CDR1 SGHVS, CDR2 FQNEAQ. The CDR3 nucleotides read TGTGCCAGCAGCTCCCGGGACAAATTTTTAACTGAAGCTTTCTTT. This encodes CASSSRDKFLTEAFF.

This clonotype was seen at least ten times. The chain uses TRBV7-2 and TRBJ2-5, with D possibly TRBD2 on 6 matching bases. The V gene lost 6 bases and the J gene lost 5 bases, with 13 bases spanning the gap. CDR1 is SGHTA, CDR2 FQGNSA, per germline. This CDR3 has 13 residues. CDR3 sequence (DNA): TGTGCCAGCAGTATCTCTGGGGGGGAGACCCAGTACTTC. This gives the protein CASSISGGETQYF.

This clonotype was recorded many times. The chain joins TRBV5-1 to TRBJ1-1; 10 nucleotides line up with TRBD1. The CDR3 loop spans 16 amino acids. V shed 2 bases, J shed 2 bases, and the junction held 6 bases outside the gene matches. The germline V gene encodes CDR1 SGHRS and CDR2 YFSETQ. The CDR3 DNA reads TGCGCCAGCAGCTTTAGGGACAGGGGTCGTAACACTGAAGCTTTCTTT. Its translation is CASSFRDRGRNTEAFF.

This clonotype was picked up many times. The chain joins TRBV12-3 or TRBV12-4 to TRBJ2-1; TRBD2 aligns across 11 bases. This CDR3 comprises 15 residues. The V and J ends lost 7 bases and 4 bases, in that order; junction bases with no gene match: 6. The CDR3 bases are TGTGCCAGCACCCTCACTAGCGGGAGTTACAATGAGCAGTTCTTC. Translation: CASTLTSGSYNEQFF.

Worth noting for this clonotype: A clone one base away is much larger, so this may be a read error. V gene TRBV4-3 combines with J gene TRBJ2-2; no reliable D call. The CDR3 extends over 17 amino acids. V lost 0 bases and J 0 bases, leaving 11 bases between the germline ends. Looked up from germline, CDR1 is LGHNA and CDR2 is YSLEER. CDR3 nucleotides: TGCGCCAGCAGCCAAGACTTCAGCGTATCGAACACCGGGGAGCTGTTTTTT. Its protein is CASSQDFSVSNTGELFF.

The chain recombines TRBV7-2 with TRBJ2-1; 9 bases are shared with TRBD2. V was pared by 5 bases and J by 4 bases, with 6 bases of the junction left unmatched. Germline V CDR1 and CDR2: SGHTA, FQGNSA. The CDR3 sequence is 15 residues long. The CDR3 loop reads CASSRASGNYNEQFF. DNA for the CDR3: TGTGCCAGCAGCCGGGCTAGCGGGAATTACAATGAGCAGTTCTTC.

The gene calls are TRBV7-9 and TRBJ1-6, with D perhaps TRBD1 (5 bases). The CDR3 sequence is 13 residues long. Trimming cost V 1 base and J 8 bases, with 6 bases left between them. Germline CDR1 and CDR2: SEHNR and FQNEAQ (reference sequence). The CDR3 loop reads CASSLGRDSPLHF. The CDR3 DNA is TGTGCCAGCAGCTTAGGCAGGGATTCACCCCTCCACTTT.

In its sample, this clonotype was seen many times. This chain joins TRBV15 and TRBJ2-2, with unresolved D. The germline V gene encodes CDR1 LNHNV and CDR2 YYDKDF (reference sequence). V dropped 1 base and J dropped 2 bases, with 11 bases sitting between them. CDR3 length: 16 amino acids. CDR3 in amino acids: CATSRVEDLNTGELFF. The CDR3 region has the DNA TGTGCCACCAGCAGAGTTGAAGACCTCAACACCGGGGAGCTGTTTTTT.

The table lists this clonotype with many counts. The chain uses TRBV20-1 and TRBJ2-3; no firm D call. The CDR3 loop spans 15 amino acids. Trimming stripped 0 bases from V and 5 bases from J, with 15 bases between. Germline V gene data show CDR1 as DFQATT and CDR2 as SNEGSKA (reference sequence). The CDR3 spells CSARDLIGVGDTQYF. For the CDR3, the DNA is TGCAGTGCTAGAGATCTCATCGGAGTGGGAGATACGCAGTATTTT.

This clonotype showed up just a few times. This rearrangement joins TRBV7-6 to TRBJ2-1, with 13 bases matching TRBD2. Germline lookup yields CDR1 SGHVS and CDR2 FNYEAQ. V trimming: 5 bases; J trimming: 6 bases; junction bases outside the gene matches: 7. CDR3 length: 16 amino acids. The CDR3 region is CASSVTGTSGTNEQFF. CDR3 in DNA: TGTGCCAGCAGCGTAACCGGGACTAGCGGGACCAATGAGCAGTTCTTC.

V usage is TRBV5-1 and J usage is TRBJ2-5, with TRBD1 identical over 7 bases. V lost 0 bases and J lost 7; bases outside the gene matches: 3. CDR1 SGHRS and CDR2 YFSETQ come from the germline V gene. The CDR3 covers 13 residues. In DNA, the CDR3 is TGCGCCAGCAGCTTGGGACAGGGCAGGACCCAGTACTTC. It encodes CASSLGQGRTQYF.

Many counts were recorded for this clonotype. The V and J genes are TRBV5-1 and TRBJ2-1; TRBD2 matches 11 bases. V lost 2 bases to trimming and J lost 5 bases; unmatched junction nucleotides: 3. From germline, CDR1 is SGHRS and CDR2 YFSETQ. The CDR3 sequence is 15 residues long. This CDR3 reads CASSFSGRGDNEQFF. The CDR3 DNA reads as TGCGCCAGCAGCTTTAGCGGGAGGGGTGACAATGAGCAGTTCTTC.

This clonotype has ten or more counts. This rearrangement joins TRBV7-9 to TRBJ2-5; 7 bases align to TRBD2. CDR1 is SEHNR and CDR2 is FQNEAQ in the germline V gene (reference sequence). V lost 3 bases and J lost 0; bases outside the gene matches: 4. The CDR3 contains 15 residues. CDR3 DNA: TGTGCCAGCAGCTTCAGCGGGGTTAACCAAGAGACCCAGTACTTC. The encoded protein is CASSFSGVNQETQYF.

This clonotype came up many times. As DNA, the CDR3 is TGCAGTGCTAGGGCGGCGGTCAGCTCCTACAATGAGCAGTTCTTC. Its translation is CSARAAVSSYNEQFF. This chain uses TRBV20-1 with TRBJ2-1; D uncertain. V was clipped by 3 bases and J by 0 bases, with 12 bases between them. Germline V gene data show CDR1 as DFQATT and CDR2 as SNEGSKA (reference sequence). This CDR3 region has 15 residues.

There are a few counts of this clonotype. The V and J genes are TRBV25-1 and TRBJ1-5, with D possibly matching TRBD1 (6 bases). The ends were cut back, 3 bases at V and 5 bases at J, with 11 bases in the middle. Germline values: CDR1 MGHDK, CDR2 SYGVNS. The CDR3 covers 14 residues. The CDR3 nucleotides are TGTGCCAGCAGTGATCGGAGGGGGGATCAGCCCCAGCATTTT. It specifies CASSDRRGDQPQHF.

Ten or more counts support this clonotype. The J gene is TRBJ2-3, the V gene TRBV3-1, with TRBD2 matching 14 bases. The CDR3 runs to 16 residues. V gave up 4 bases and J gave up 5 bases; unmatched junction bases: 5. The germline CDR1 and CDR2 sequences are LGHDT and YNNKEL (reference sequence). The CDR3 region has the DNA TGTGCCAGCAGCCCCGGGACTAGCGGGAGTGGAGATACGCAGTATTTT. It is translated as CASSPGTSGSGDTQYF.

This clonotype is categorized as medium-sized. The rearrangement links TRBV5-1 to TRBJ2-1; 14 bases fit TRBD2. The CDR3 is made up of 15 amino acids. Germline loops: CDR1 SGHRS, CDR2 YFSETQ. V shed 7 bases, J shed 8 bases, and the junction held 8 bases outside the gene matches. The CDR3 sequence: CASSTGTSGSYEQFF. The CDR3 DNA is TGCGCCAGCTCCACCGGGACTAGCGGGAGCTATGAGCAGTTCTTC.

This clonotype has ten or more counts. The genes are TRBV20-1 and TRBJ1-1, with 8 bases that match TRBD1. Germline values: CDR1 DFQATT, CDR2 SNEGSKA (reference sequence). This CDR3 is built from 14 residues. V gave up 6 bases and J gave up 1 base; unmatched junction bases: 7. As DNA, the CDR3 is TGCAGTGCAGCGAAGGACAGGGCGAACACTGAAGCTTTCTTT. The encoded protein is CSAAKDRANTEAFF.